This TCR beta chain was identified in a study of blood T cell repertoires in COVID-19 (dated by TCRdb to about 2020). Regarding the research as a whole: The collaborator samples originated in the United States, Italy and Spain and spanned the acute and convalescent phases of COVID-19. The prospective study material was composed of cDNA or gDNA derived from T cells, B-cell-depleted T cells, or PBMCs. The dataset comprised deeply sampled blood TCRbeta repertoires from subjects exposed to, actively infected with, or recovered from COVID-19. A freely available public database, intended as a resource for researchers studying the immune response to SARS-CoV-2, is where the repertoires were released. The samples were drawn from the first 160 participants of the ongoing ImmuneRACE study and from 1,254 subjects provided by 6 global collaborators. Nearly every sample came with metadata listing a de-identified subject ID, COVID-19 status, age in years and sex. HLA class I and class II types, where available, came from metadata supplied by the sample provider rather than from assay-based typing. General conclusions and limits of the study: How much clinical and demographic metadata was included differed by source and by participant, and the metadata was provided uncurated.

According to the germline V gene, CDR1 reads SNHLY and CDR2 reads FYNNEI. V has 3 bases trimmed and J has 7 bases trimmed; junction bases matching no gene number 10. Including cysteine and phenylalanine, the CDR3 has 16 amino acids. CDR3 DNA only is kept here, 48 bases in frame from base 1. The immunoSEQ Assay, a bias-controlled multiplex PCR, was used to amplify TCRbeta CDR3 regions from genomic DNA. Turning to the authors' computational methods: The number of nucleated cells in each sample was estimated by amplification of reference gene primers within the assay. To quantify the absolute abundance of each unique TCRbeta CDR3 rearrangement, sequence reads were collapsed and filtered. For each sample, productive Simpson clonality was calculated as the square root of Simpson's diversity index across productive rearrangements. TCRdb took over this immuneACCESS table, retaining in-frame rearrangements with V and J assigned. Such tables are incomplete; in checked studies, under half of the missing clones stem from an unresolved V gene, and the remainder is unexplained. That table is the source of V, J and clone size, and D and trimming were worked out from the DNA. The sample has about 110,000 clones on record, roughly four fifths of them singletons. Of the sample, more than 5% is held by the ten largest clones.

As for this clone: It lacks a known antigen. Base qualities were left out, and no much larger clone turns up one base away.

In Seattle, one collaborating source enrolled patients while the infection was active and tracked those patients longitudinally over the course of disease. Each collaborating institution followed its own protocols to collect whole blood in K2EDTA tubes. For TCRbeta analysis, collaborators shipped samples as frozen whole blood, isolated PBMCs, or DNA extracted from either of those sample types. The sequenced sample consisted of peripheral blood. The chain is assembled from TRBV2 and TRBJ1-4, with 8 bases in between that match TRBD1. The receptor was isolated from a man older than 75 with COVID-19, enrolled during active disease. CDR3 region: CASSDTPRGLIEKLFF. The nucleotide sequence reads as follows: TGTGCCAGCAGTGACACCCCCAGGGGGCTTATTGAAAAACTGTTTTTT.